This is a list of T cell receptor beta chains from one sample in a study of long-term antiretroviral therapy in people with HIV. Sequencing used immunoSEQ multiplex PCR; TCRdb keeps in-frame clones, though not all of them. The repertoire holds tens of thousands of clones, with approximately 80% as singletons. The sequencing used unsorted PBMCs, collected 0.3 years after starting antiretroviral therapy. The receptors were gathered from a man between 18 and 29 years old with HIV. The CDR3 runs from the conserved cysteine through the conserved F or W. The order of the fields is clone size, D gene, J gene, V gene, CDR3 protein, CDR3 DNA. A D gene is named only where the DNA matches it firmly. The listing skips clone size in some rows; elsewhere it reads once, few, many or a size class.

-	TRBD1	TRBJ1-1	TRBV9	CASSAADRGSPPPLVNTEAFF	TGTGCCAGCAGCGCCGCGGACAGGGGGTCACCCCCCCCTTTAGTGAACACTGAAGCTTTCTTT
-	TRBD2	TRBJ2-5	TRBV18	CASSPPAGGQETQYF	TGTGCCAGCTCACCACCAGCGGGGGGACAAGAGACCCAGTACTTC
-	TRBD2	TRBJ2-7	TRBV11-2	CASSLTAGGAYEQYF	TGTGCCAGCAGCTTAACGGCGGGGGGAGCCTACGAGCAGTACTTC
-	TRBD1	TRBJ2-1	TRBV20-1	CSARRDRGFF	TGCAGTGCTAGAAGGGACAGGGGTTTCTTC
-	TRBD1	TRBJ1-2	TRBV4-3	CASSQWPGQGAFSYGYTF	TGCGCCAGCAGCCAATGGCCGGGACAGGGGGCTTTCAGCTATGGCTACACCTTC
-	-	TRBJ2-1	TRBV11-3	CASSYTGAREQFF	TGTGCCAGCAGCTATACGGGGGCAAGGGAGCAGTTCTTC
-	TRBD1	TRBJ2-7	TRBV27	CASSFRDRVVYEQYF	TGTGCCAGCAGTTTCCGGGACAGGGTTGTCTACGAGCAGTACTTC
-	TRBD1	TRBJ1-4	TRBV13	CASSQAGQGSEKLFF	TGTGCCAGCAGCCAAGCGGGACAGGGGAGTGAAAAACTGTTTTTT
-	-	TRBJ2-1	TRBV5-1	CASSRPSSYNEQFF	TGCGCCAGCAGCCGGCCGAGCTCCTACAATGAGCAGTTCTTC
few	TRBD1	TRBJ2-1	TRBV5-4	CASSLEDRGSNEQFF	TGTGCCAGCAGCTTGGAGGACAGGGGCTCAAACGAGCAGTTCTTC
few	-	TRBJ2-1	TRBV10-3	CAIRLADYNEQFF	TGTGCCATCAGATTAGCGGATTACAATGAGCAGTTCTTC
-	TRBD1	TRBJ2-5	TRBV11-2	CASSSMGQSKQETQYF	TGTGCCAGCAGCTCGATGGGACAGAGTAAACAAGAGACCCAGTACTTC